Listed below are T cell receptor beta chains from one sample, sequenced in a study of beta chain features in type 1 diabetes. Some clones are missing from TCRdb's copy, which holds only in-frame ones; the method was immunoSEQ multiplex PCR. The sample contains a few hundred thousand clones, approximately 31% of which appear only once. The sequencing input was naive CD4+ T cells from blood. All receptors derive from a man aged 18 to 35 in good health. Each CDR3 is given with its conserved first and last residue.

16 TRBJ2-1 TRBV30 CAWSRGAGLQNNEQFF
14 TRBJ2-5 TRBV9 CASSVATGRETQYF
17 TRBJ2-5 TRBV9 CASSPRTGLRVLETQYF
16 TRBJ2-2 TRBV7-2 CASRLTSGANTGELFF
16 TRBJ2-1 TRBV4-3 CASSQDRGLSYNEQFF
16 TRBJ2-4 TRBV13 CASSPNRALAKNIQYF
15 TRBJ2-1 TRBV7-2 CASSPSATAVREQFF
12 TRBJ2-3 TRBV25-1 CASSGDHYTQYF
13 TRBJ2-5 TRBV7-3 CASSLSLGETQYF
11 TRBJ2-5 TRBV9 CASSGEETQYF
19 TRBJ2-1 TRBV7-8 CASSSPALRLAGSLDEQFF
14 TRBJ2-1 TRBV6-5 CASSPQASRDEQFF
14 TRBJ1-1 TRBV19 CASSIDVRNTEAFF
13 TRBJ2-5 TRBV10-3 CAISESGGQTQYF
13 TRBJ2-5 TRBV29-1 CSVPTSGQETQYF
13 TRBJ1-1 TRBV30 CAWRTGENTEAFF
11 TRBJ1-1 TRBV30 CAWRRIPEAFF
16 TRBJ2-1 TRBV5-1 CASSLTPGQGDNEQFF
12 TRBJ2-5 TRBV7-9 CASSRDSETQYF
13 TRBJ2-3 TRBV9 CASSVGGTDTQYF
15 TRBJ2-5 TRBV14 CASSHRGAPMKTQYF
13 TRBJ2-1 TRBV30 CAWGRTAGYEQFF
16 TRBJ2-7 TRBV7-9 CASSSIPGQGVYEQYF
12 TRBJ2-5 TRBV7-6 CASSFIAGSQYF
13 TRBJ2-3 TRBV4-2 CASSQGFTDTQYF
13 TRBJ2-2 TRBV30 CAWEQANTGELFF
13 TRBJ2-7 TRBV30 CAWNRDRFHEQYF
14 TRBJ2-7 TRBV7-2 CASRVGTGKREQYF
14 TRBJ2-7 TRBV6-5 CASSYGRGGYEQYF
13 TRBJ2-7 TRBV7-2 CASRRGSSYEQYF
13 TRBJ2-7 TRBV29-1 CSVEGTGPYEQYF
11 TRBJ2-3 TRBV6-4 CASSLGDTQYF
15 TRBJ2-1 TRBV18 CASSTGQGPYNEQFF
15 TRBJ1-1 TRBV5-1 CASSLYLAGYAEAFF
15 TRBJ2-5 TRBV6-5 CASSYSRGREETQYF
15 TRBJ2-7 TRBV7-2 CASSEGAAQSYEQYF
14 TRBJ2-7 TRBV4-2 CASSQKDYHYEQYF
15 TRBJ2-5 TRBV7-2 CASSSLGREVETQYF
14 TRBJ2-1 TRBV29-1 CSVDRGRAYNEQFF
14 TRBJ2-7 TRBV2 CASSDPGSSYEQYF
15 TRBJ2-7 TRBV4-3 CASSQAGTGAYEQYF
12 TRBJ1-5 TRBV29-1 CSVRDRGQPQHF
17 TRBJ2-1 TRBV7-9 CASREDFGRGKYNEQFF
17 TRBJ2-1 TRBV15 CATSRGLAGAGVNEQFF
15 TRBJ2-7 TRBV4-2 CASSQEARGGNEQYF
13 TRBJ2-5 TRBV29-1 CSVVGTAKETQYF
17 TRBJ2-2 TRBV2 CASSELPSGSNTGELFF
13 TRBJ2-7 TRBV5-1 CASSFQSLDVQYF
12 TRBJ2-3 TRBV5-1 CASSLGGDTQYF
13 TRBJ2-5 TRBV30 CAWSVRRQEAQYF
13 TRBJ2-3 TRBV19 CASGRGVSDTQYF
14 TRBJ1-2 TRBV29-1 CSVQVGRDSHGYTF